The 9 T cell receptor beta chains below come from one sample, sequenced in a study of CD8 T cells in ankylosing spondylitis. TCRdb re-derived calls from the 5' RACE reads in MiXCR, one entry per CDR3 protein. The profile shows around 280,000 distinct CDR3 sequences, about 19% of them singletons. The specimen sequenced was blood, either unsorted or a sorted T cell fraction (not recorded which). Receptors originate from a male donor with ankylosing spondylitis or in good health (not recorded which).

This clonotype was observed a handful of times. The chain carries TRBV20-1 and TRBJ2-2; 11 nucleotides line up with TRBD2. Germline V CDR1 and CDR2: DFQATT, SNEGSKA (reference sequence). The CDR3 runs 18 residues. J gave up 2 bases and V 3 bases, and 11 bases lay outside the gene matches. The CDR3 region is CSASSPGLAGLNTGELFF. The CDR3 coding sequence is TGCAGTGCTAGCTCTCCCGGACTAGCGGGTCTTAACACCGGGGAGCTGTTTTTT.

V is TRBV12-3 or TRBV12-4 and J is TRBJ2-6; D remains ambiguous. V lost 3 bases and J 0 bases, leaving 15 bases between the germline ends. CDR3 size: 18 residues. The CDR3 protein is CASSFWLTDTSGANVLTF. The CDR3 nucleotides read TGTGCCAGCAGTTTCTGGCTAACCGACACCTCTGGGGCCAACGTCCTGACTTTC.

The CDR3 protein is CASSSPDRLRLTQYF. The CDR3 DNA reads as TGTGCCAGCAGTTCCCCAGACAGGCTCCGGCTGACCCAGTACTTC. The J gene is TRBJ2-5, the V gene TRBV12-3 or TRBV12-4; a possible D gene is TRBD1 (6 bases). Trimming left V 4 bases short and J 7 bases short, with 19 bases between. This CDR3 is 15 amino acids long.

The chain combines TRBV20-1 with TRBJ2-2; 11 positions match TRBD2. The CDR3 contains 15 residues. Trimming took 0 bases from V and 7 from J; bases not matched to a gene: 4. CDR1 DFQATT and CDR2 SNEGSKA come from the germline V gene (reference sequence). CDR3 sequence: CSARDLAGGGGELFF. In DNA, the CDR3 is TGCAGTGCTAGAGATTTAGCGGGAGGGGGCGGGGAGCTGTTTTTT.

This clonotype has ten or more counts. The V gene is TRBV7-3, the J gene TRBJ2-1; D might be TRBD1 (5 bases). Trimming removed 5 bases at V and 4 bases at J, with 9 bases between. This CDR3 spans 13 amino acids. From germline, CDR1 is SGHTA and CDR2 FQGTGA. CDR3 sequence (DNA): TGTGCCAGCAGCCCGGACAATTACAATGAGCAGTTCTTC. Translation gives CASSPDNYNEQFF.

The chain joins TRBV15 to TRBJ2-1; D may be TRBD1 (5 bases). Germline V lookup: CDR1 LNHNV, CDR2 YYDKDF (reference sequence). This CDR3 is built from 14 residues. Deletions cut 2 bases from V and 3 bases from J, with 8 bases between. CDR3 nucleotide sequence: TGTGCCACCAGCAGATTTGACAGCTACAATGAGCAGTTCTTC. Translated: CATSRFDSYNEQFF.

In this sample, this clonotype turned up a few times. The V gene is TRBV5-1, the J gene TRBJ2-3; 11 bases align to TRBD1. Germline-derived CDR1 and CDR2 are SGHRS and YFSETQ. The CDR3 has 18 residues. V was clipped by 4 bases and J by 3 bases; unmatched bases: 13. DNA of the CDR3: TGCGCCAGCAGCAGGGGACAGGGGGGATTTATTCGAACAGATACGCAGTATTTT. Translating it yields CASSRGQGGFIRTDTQYF.

The V call is TRBV12-3 or TRBV12-4, the J call TRBJ2-5, with D possibly matching TRBD2 (5 bases). Trimming removed 4 bases from V and 1 base from J, with 19 bases in between. CDR3 length equals 17 residues. CDR3: CASSSIRDLGPQETQYF. The CDR3 coding sequence is TGTGCCAGCAGTTCCATACGGGATCTGGGCCCCCAAGAGACCCAGTACTTC.

Only a few counts were recorded for this clonotype. The chain uses TRBV29-1 and TRBJ1-2, with 7 bases identical to TRBD1. Germline CDR1 SQVTM, CDR2 ANQGSEA. Trimming cost V 4 bases and J 6 bases; bases outside gene matches: 11. This CDR3 region has 14 residues. The chain's CDR3 is CSVVRDSSSHGYTF. The CDR3 nucleotides are TGCAGCGTTGTTCGGGACAGCTCTTCCCATGGCTACACCTTC.